The 22 T cell receptor beta chains reported below all come from one sample, sequenced in a study of radiation and T cells in renal cell carcinoma. Measured with immunoSEQ multiplex PCR; TCRdb has only the in-frame clones, and not every one. The sample gives around 86,000 clones, 86% of which show up once; about 22% is in the top ten. Time point denoted: blood 2 weeks post-SBRT. Treatment defined: 15 Gy SBRT to primary tumor, nephrectomy 4 weeks later. This sample comprised blood, obtained from a patient whose treatment included radiotherapy and nephrectomy. Receptor source: a woman aged 45-59 years with renal cell carcinoma.

This chain joins TRBV5-1 and TRBJ2-5; D not certain. The germline V gene encodes CDR1 SGHRS and CDR2 YFSETQ. This CDR3 contains 11 residues. V was trimmed by 3 bases and J by 0 bases, leaving 0 bases between them. This chain's CDR3 is CASSYQETQYF. The CDR3 bases are TGCGCCAGCAGCTACCAAGAGACCCAGTACTTC. The full variable domain, rest sourced from reference TRBV5-1 and TRBJ2-5, is KAGVTQTPRYLIKTRGQQVTLSCSPISGHRSVSWYQQTPGQGLQFLFEYFSETQRNKGNFPGRFSGRQFSNSRSEMNVSTLELGDSALYLCASSYQETQYFGPGTRLLVL.

CDR3 residues: CSVARGGTPYEQYF. The CDR3 DNA is TGCAGCGTCGCCAGGGGGGGTACACCCTACGAGCAGTACTTC. This rearrangement joins TRBV29-1 to TRBJ2-5; D tentatively fits TRBD1 or TRBD2 (7 bases each). TRBJ2-7 explains the end of the DNA better; the J call may be wrong. From germline, CDR1 is SQVTM and CDR2 ANQGSEA. The CDR3 has 14 residues.

J is TRBJ2-5 and V is TRBV9, with 7 bases lining up with TRBD1. Germline trimming cut 3 bases from V and 4 bases from J; bases unmatched to any gene: 6. The germline V gene encodes CDR1 SGDLS and CDR2 YYNGEE. The CDR3 consists of 14 residues. CDR3 sequence reads: CASSEGTDGETQYF. The CDR3 nucleotides read TGTGCCAGCAGCGAGGGGACAGACGGAGAGACCCAGTACTTC.

This clone appeared once. The rearrangement links TRBV6-6 to TRBJ2-7, with a weak D call TRBD1 (6 bases). Germline CDR1 is MNHNY and CDR2 is SVGAGI (reference sequence). V lost 6 bases and J 5 bases, leaving 20 bases between the germline ends. This CDR3 is 15 amino acids long. The CDR3 protein is CASSPQGRTIHEQYF. DNA for the CDR3: TGTGCCAGCAGCCCTCAGGGGCGAACTATCCACGAGCAGTACTTC.

The chain has TRBV27 and TRBJ2-7; possibly TRBD2 for D (5 bases). The CDR3 runs 15 residues. Trimming took off 3 bases at V and 5 bases at J, with 17 bases between the two ends. Germline assignment: CDR1 MNHEY and CDR2 SMNVEV (reference sequence). The CDR3 nucleotides read TGTGCCAGCAGTTTCCACAGAGATGGGAGTCACGAGCAGTACTTC. Amino acids: CASSFHRDGSHEQYF.

The DNA of the CDR3 is TGTGCCAGTAGCTTACCGACAGGGGCGCCCGGGGTAACTGAAGCTTTCTTT. As protein: CASSLPTGAPGVTEAFF. This chain uses TRBV19 with TRBJ1-1, with 8 nucleotides matching TRBD1. The V segment lost 6 bases and the J segment 5 bases; nucleotides outside the gene matches: 17. The CDR3 spans 17 residues. Germline CDR1 LNHDA, CDR2 SQIVND (reference sequence).

The rearrangement joins TRBV9 to TRBJ2-5; D remains ambiguous. The length of the CDR3 is 16 residues. With 4 bases removed from V and 2 bases from J, the gap between germline ends came to 18 bases. Germline loops: CDR1 SGDLS, CDR2 YYNGEE. CDR3 coding DNA: TGTGCCAGCAGCCCCCGGAGCCCCGACCCACAAGAGACCCAGTACTTC. Protein: CASSPRSPDPQETQYF.

The chain joins TRBV11-2 to TRBJ2-4, with TRBD2 identical over 15 bases. Germline loops: CDR1 SGHAT, CDR2 FQNNGV. The CDR3 contains 17 residues. V lost 1 base, J lost 9 bases, and 7 bases stayed unmatched. The CDR3 nucleotides are TGTGCCAGCAGCTTAGTTGGGACTAGCGGGGGGTCACCCATTCAGTACTTC. Translating gives CASSLVGTSGGSPIQYF. The full variable domain, rest sourced from reference TRBV11-2 and TRBJ2-4, is EAGVAQSPRYKIIEKRQSVAFWCNPISGHATLYWYQQILGQGPKLLIQFQNNGVVDDSQLPKDRFSAERLKGVDSTLKIQPAKLEDSAVYLCASSLVGTSGGSPIQYFGAGTRLSVL.

The CDR3 here is CASSQGRIGYTF. DNA for the CDR3: TGTGCCAGCAGTCAAGGTCGAATTGGCTACACCTTC. This chain links TRBV6-5 with TRBJ1-2; the D is unclear. CDR3 size: 12 residues. Germline CDR1 MNHEY, CDR2 SVGAGI. Trimming took 5 bases from V and 7 from J, leaving 11 bases between them.

J is TRBJ2-7 and V is TRBV18; tentatively, D is TRBD1 or TRBD2 (5 bases each). The V end lost 0 bases, the J end lost 0 bases, and 6 bases lay between the germline ends. The germline gives CDR1 KGHSH, CDR2 LQKENI. The CDR3 extends over 14 amino acids. The CDR3 region is CASSPPGVSYEQYF. The CDR3, as DNA: TGTGCCAGCTCACCACCGGGGGTCTCCTACGAGCAGTACTTC. The full variable domain, with the rest looked up from reference TRBV18 and TRBJ2-7, is NAGVMQNPRHLVRRRGQEARLRCSPMKGHSHVYWYRQLPEEGLKFMVYLQKENIIDESGMPKERFSAEFPKEGPSILRIQQVVRGDSAAYFCASSPPGVSYEQYFGPGTRLTVT.

This chain links TRBV5-6 with TRBJ1-6, with 7 positions matching TRBD1. The CDR3 consists of 13 residues. V was clipped by 5 bases and J by 8 bases; unmatched bases: 4. Germline lookup yields CDR1 SGHDT and CDR2 YYEEEE. DNA for the CDR3: TGTGCCAGCAGTAGCGACAGGGATTCACCCCTCCACTTT. Protein sequence: CASSSDRDSPLHF.

The V call is TRBV5-5, the J call TRBJ2-1; either TRBD1 or TRBD2 may fit D (5 bases each). V lost 4 bases, J lost 9 bases, and 17 bases lay in between. The CDR3 runs to 14 residues. The germline gives CDR1 SGHKS, CDR2 YYEKEE (reference sequence). The CDR3 sequence: CASSRGTPGVEQFF. The CDR3 nucleotides are TGTGCCAGCAGCCGTGGGACCCCCGGGGTTGAGCAGTTCTTC. Variable domain in full (rest from reference TRBV5-5 and TRBJ2-1): DAGVTQSPTHLIKTRGQQVTLRCSPISGHKSVSWYQQVLGQGPQFIFQYYEKEERGRGNFPDRFSARQFPNYSSELNVNALLLGDSALYLCASSRGTPGVEQFFGPGTRLTVL.

This chain connects TRBV7-8 to TRBJ2-7; TRBD1 is a possible D gene (6 bases). Germline V gene lookup returns CDR1 SGHVS and CDR2 FQNEAQ. The CDR3 is made up of 17 amino acids. V was shortened by 5 bases and J by 5 bases, with 25 bases between the two germline ends. Here the CDR3 reads CASSRTAAGAYGNEQYF. Here the CDR3 DNA reads TGTGCCAGCAGCCGAACCGCCGCAGGGGCCTACGGGAACGAGCAGTACTTC.

In its sample, this clone was seen once. The V call is TRBV9, the J call TRBJ1-2; TRBD1 is a possible D gene (5 bases). V lost 4 bases to trimming and J lost 4 bases, with 14 bases between them. The CDR3 is made up of 14 amino acids. Germline loops: CDR1 SGDLS, CDR2 YYNGEE. The CDR3 sequence: CASSPAQASYGYTF. CDR3 nucleotide sequence: TGTGCCAGCAGCCCAGCACAGGCGAGCTATGGCTACACCTTC.

This sequence joins TRBV9 and TRBJ2-2; 8 nucleotides align to TRBD2. Trimming at V came to 4 bases and at J to 0 bases, leaving 14 bases not matched to a gene. This CDR3 is built from 19 residues. Per germline, CDR1 SGDLS and CDR2 YYNGEE. The CDR3: CASSPHGAGGFPNTGELFF. The CDR3 DNA sequence: TGTGCCAGCAGCCCACATGGGGCGGGAGGTTTTCCGAACACCGGGGAGCTGTTTTTT.

The chain combines TRBV9 with TRBJ1-1, with TRBD1 matching over 7 bases. The CDR3 length is 14 residues. Germline values: CDR1 SGDLS, CDR2 YYNGEE. The junction had 6 bases not matched to a gene; V was cut back by 3 bases and J by 4 bases. CDR3 loop: CASSEQGMGTEAFF. The CDR3 bases are TGTGCCAGCAGCGAACAGGGGATGGGCACTGAAGCTTTCTTT.

As DNA, the CDR3 is TGTGCCAGTAGTATGGGGTCGACAGGCCCTTTGGGAGAGCAGTACTTC. The encoded protein is CASSMGSTGPLGEQYF. The J gene is TRBJ2-7, the V gene TRBV19; TRBD1 is a possible D gene (6 bases). Trimming removed 3 bases at V and 7 bases at J, with 22 bases between. Germline CDR1 is LNHDA and CDR2 is SQIVND (reference sequence). The CDR3 consists of 16 residues.

This chain links TRBV29-1 with TRBJ2-4, with TRBD1 as a possible D gene (5 bases). Per germline, CDR1 SQVTM and CDR2 ANQGSEA. This CDR3 comprises 12 residues. V was clipped by 6 bases and J by 5 bases, with 11 bases between them. CDR3 sequence reads: CSVKGQQNIQYF. The CDR3 DNA sequence: TGCAGCGTCAAGGGGCAACAAAACATTCAGTACTTC.

The chain recombines TRBV7-2 with TRBJ2-7; D gene unclear. Germline values: CDR1 SGHTA, CDR2 FQGNSA. The CDR3 totals 15 residues. Deletions cut 4 bases from V and 4 bases from J, with 17 bases between. CDR3 sequence (DNA): TGTGCCAGCAGCTCCCCCCTCCCAGGTACTTACGAGCAGTACTTC. This codes for CASSSPLPGTYEQYF. Complete variable domain (other parts from reference TRBV7-2 and TRBJ2-7): GAGVSQSPSNKVTEKGKDVELRCDPISGHTALYWYRQSLGQGLEFLIYFQGNSAPDKSGLPSDRFSAERTGGSVSTLTIQRTQQEDSAVYLCASSSPLPGTYEQYFGPGTRLTVT.

The chain recombines TRBV6-6 with TRBJ2-3; D unresolved. V shed 7 bases and J shed 3 bases, with 11 bases lying between them. The CDR3 runs to 13 residues. CDR1 is MNHNY, CDR2 SVGAGI, per germline (reference sequence). Written as DNA, the CDR3 is TGTGCCAGCAAGAGGACCGATACAGATACGCAGTATTTT. This encodes CASKRTDTDTQYF.

The chain carries TRBV4-1 and TRBJ2-2, with TRBD2 matching 7 bases. The CDR3 is 19 amino acids. Trimming cost V 1 base and J 0 bases; bases outside gene matches: 11. The germline V gene has CDR1 MGHRA and CDR2 YSYEKL. The CDR3 nucleotides read TGCGCCAGCAGCCAAGGGCGTGGGCTAGCGGTGGCGAACACCGGGGAGCTGTTTTTT. This translates into CASSQGRGLAVANTGELFF.

This sequence joins TRBV7-6 and TRBJ2-5; possible D gene TRBD2, 5 bases. Trimming cost V 5 bases and J 5 bases, with 15 bases left between them. The CDR3 has 14 amino acids. Germline V gives CDR1 SGHVS, CDR2 FNYEAQ. The CDR3 sequence: CASSEGLRRETQYF. In DNA form, the CDR3 reads TGTGCCAGCAGCGAAGGCCTCAGGAGGGAGACCCAGTACTTC.